The 23 T cell receptor beta chains reported below all come from one sample, sequenced in a study of T cell responses to AZD1222 COVID-19 vaccine. Profiling relied on immunoSEQ multiplex PCR, and the TCRdb table lists in-frame clones only, not all of them. The repertoire holds approximately 79,000 clones, with around nine tenths as singletons. The material was peripheral blood, obtained on day 0 of AZD1222 vaccination. The receptors were gathered from an adult in good health.

The chain uses TRBV5-6 and TRBJ2-2, with 10 nucleotides matching TRBD1. Per the germline V gene, CDR1 is SGHDT and CDR2 is YYEEEE. V gave up 4 bases and J gave up 4 bases; unmatched junction bases: 7. The CDR3 is 16 residues long. CDR3: CASSPDRGLVTGELFF. In DNA form, the CDR3 reads TGTGCCAGCAGCCCTGACAGGGGGCTAGTCACCGGGGAGCTGTTTTTT.

The chain carries TRBV12-3 or TRBV12-4 and TRBJ1-2; 7 bases are a match to TRBD1. Trimming removed 1 base from V and 6 bases from J; junction bases left unmatched: 2. CDR3 length: 13 residues. CDR3 nucleotides: TGTGCCAGCAGTTTAGGGCAGGGGGATGGCTACACCTTC. Protein product: CASSLGQGDGYTF.

This clone is a singleton in its sample. The CDR3 bases are TGTGCCAGCAGCGCCAGACTAGCGGGGGCACGAGATACGCAGTATTTT. Amino acids: CASSARLAGARDTQYF. The rearrangement links TRBV11-2 to TRBJ2-3, with 12 bases matching TRBD2. The CDR3 is made up of 16 amino acids. The germline V gene has CDR1 SGHAT and CDR2 FQNNGV. V shed 5 bases and J 5 bases; nucleotides not matched to a gene: 8.

The V call is TRBV21-1, the J call TRBJ1-5; TRBD1, the table's D call, was not compared with the DNA. TRBV21-1 is designated a pseudogene. This CDR3 is 14 amino acids long. The CDR3 sequence: CASSKGQGNQPQHF. In nucleotides, the CDR3 is TGTGCCAGCAGCAAAGGGCAGGGGAATCAGCCCCAGCATTTT.

This rearrangement joins TRBV6-1 to TRBJ1-4; weak D call: TRBD1 (5 bases). V lost 3 bases, J lost 5 bases, and 22 bases lay in between. CDR3 size: 18 residues. Germline V lookup: CDR1 MNHNS, CDR2 SASEGT. The CDR3 DNA sequence: TGTGCCAGCAGTGACGATCAGGGTCTGGTGGTGGGAAATGAAAAACTGTTTTTT. Its protein is CASSDDQGLVVGNEKLFF.

J is TRBJ1-2 and V is TRBV6-5; 9 bases map to TRBD1. The germline V gene encodes CDR1 MNHEY and CDR2 SVGAGI. V trimming: 4 bases; J trimming: 3 bases; junction bases outside the gene matches: 3. The CDR3 has 14 amino acids. The CDR3 region is CASSLQGADYGYTF. The CDR3 DNA follows: TGTGCCAGCAGTTTACAGGGGGCGGACTATGGCTACACCTTC.

J is TRBJ1-2 and V is TRBV6-5, with TRBD1 matching over 8 bases. Germline V gives CDR1 MNHEY, CDR2 SVGAGI. The length of the CDR3 is 15 residues. Unmatched junction bases numbered 11, after V lost 6 bases and J lost 5 bases. The CDR3 sequence is CASRTGPGGFYGYTF. CDR3 nucleotide sequence: TGTGCCAGCAGGACCGGCCCAGGGGGCTTTTATGGCTACACCTTC.

This clone was detected only once. This chain uses TRBV28 with TRBJ1-5, with a tentative D call TRBD1 (5 bases). The V gene lost 1 base and the J gene lost 10 bases, with 8 bases spanning the gap. The CDR3 extends over 12 amino acids. Germline loops: CDR1 MDHEN, CDR2 SYDVKM. This chain's CDR3 is CASSLYGGPQHF. CDR3 DNA: TGTGCCAGCAGTTTATACGGGGGACCCCAGCATTTT. Together with reference TRBV28 and TRBJ1-5, the CDR3 gives the full variable domain: DVKVTQSSRYLVKRTGEKVFLECVQDMDHENMFWYRQDPGLGLRLIYFSYDVKMKEKGDIPEGYSVSREKKERFSLILESASTNQTSMYLCASSLYGGPQHFGDGTRLSIL.

The chain is built from TRBV25-1 and TRBJ2-3, with TRBD1 as a possible D gene (5 bases). Germline assignment: CDR1 MGHDK and CDR2 SYGVNS. CDR3 size: 14 residues. Trimming left V 6 bases short and J 0 bases short, with 10 bases between. The CDR3 DNA follows: TGTGCCAGCAGCCTTCGGACAAGCACAGATACGCAGTATTTT. Translated: CASSLRTSTDTQYF.

In this sample, this clone turned up a few times. This rearrangement joins TRBV7-9 to TRBJ2-5; D might be TRBD1 or TRBD2, each matching 5 bases. The CDR3 is 18 amino acids. Per the germline V gene, CDR1 is SEHNR and CDR2 is FQNEAQ (reference sequence). Trimming took 5 bases from V and 3 from J, leaving 25 bases between them. The CDR3: CASSPHGAKAWLKETQYF. CDR3 bases: TGTGCCAGCAGCCCGCACGGGGCAAAGGCTTGGCTAAAAGAGACCCAGTACTTC. Full variable domain (remainder filled in from reference TRBV7-9 and TRBJ2-5): DTGVSQNPRHKITKRGQNVTFRCDPISEHNRLYWYRQTLGQGPEFLTYFQNEAQLEKSRLLSDRFSAERPKGSFSTLEIQRTEQGDSAMYLCASSPHGAKAWLKETQYFGPGTRLLVL.

This chain connects TRBV7-9 to TRBJ1-2; the match to TRBD1 covers 9 bases. Germline V gene lookup returns CDR1 SEHNR and CDR2 FQNEAQ (reference sequence). The V segment lost 4 bases and the J segment 8 bases; nucleotides outside the gene matches: 5. The CDR3 runs 13 residues. The CDR3: CASSYDRGNGYTF. The CDR3 coding sequence is TGTGCCAGCAGCTATGACAGGGGGAACGGCTACACCTTC.

V gene TRBV7-8 combines with J gene TRBJ1-5, with D perhaps TRBD1 (5 bases). Trimming pared 5 bases from V and 8 bases from J, leaving 19 bases between. The length of the CDR3 is 15 residues. Per the germline V gene, CDR1 is SGHVS and CDR2 is FQNEAQ. The CDR3 nucleotides read TGTGCCAGCAGCCCAATGGGGCTCCCTGAAGAGCCCCAGCATTTT. Translating it yields CASSPMGLPEEPQHF.

The chain has TRBV20-1 and TRBJ1-4; D is undetermined. Germline-derived CDR1 and CDR2 are DFQATT and SNEGSKA (reference sequence). V lost 3 bases and J 4 bases, leaving 15 bases between the germline ends. This CDR3 contains 15 residues. CDR3 nucleotides: TGCAGTGCTAGTGCCGTGTCGTCCATTAATGAAAAACTGTTTTTT. Its translation: CSASAVSSINEKLFF.

The chain carries TRBV6-6 and TRBJ1-3; D is uncertain. V lost 4 bases to trimming and J lost 0 bases, with 13 bases between them. CDR3 size: 16 residues. Germline V gene sequence: CDR1 MNHNY, CDR2 SVGAGI (reference sequence). CDR3 sequence (DNA): TGTGCCAGCAGTTCATCCGGAGTTCCCTCTGGAAACACCATATATTTT. It encodes CASSSSGVPSGNTIYF.

This clone is a singleton in its sample. The V and J genes are TRBV19 and TRBJ1-1; D is possibly TRBD1 (5 bases). The germline V gene has CDR1 LNHDA and CDR2 SQIVND (reference sequence). V lost 6 bases and J 1 base, leaving 18 bases between the germline ends. This CDR3 has 16 residues. CDR3 DNA: TGTGCCAGTAGCAACCTCTGGCGGGGCGGGAACACTGAAGCTTTCTTT. It codes for CASSNLWRGGNTEAFF.

V usage is TRBV2 and J usage is TRBJ1-3; the D is unclear. Germline loops: CDR1 SNHLY, CDR2 FYNNEI. Trimming took 7 bases from V and 0 from J, leaving 13 bases between them. CDR3 length: 15 amino acids. The CDR3 is CASKQDVHSGNTIYF. The CDR3 DNA reads TGTGCCAGCAAGCAGGACGTACACTCTGGAAACACCATATATTTT.

The chain carries TRBV7-9 and TRBJ2-7; D tentatively reads TRBD1 or TRBD2 (5 bases each). Between the trimmed V and J ends, which lost 8 bases and 7 bases, there was a span of 15 bases. The CDR3 totals 12 residues. Looked up from germline, CDR1 is SEHNR and CDR2 is FQNEAQ (reference sequence). CDR3 sequence (DNA): TGTGCCAGCCCGAGCAGGGCGGGTGAGCAGTACTTC. It is translated as CASPSRAGEQYF.

As DNA, the CDR3 is TGCAGCGTTGAGAGGACAGGGTTCACAGATACGCAGTATTTT. This sequence encodes CSVERTGFTDTQYF. The chain employs TRBV29-1 and TRBJ2-3; 8 bases are a match to TRBD1. V lost 3 bases to trimming and J lost 2 bases; unmatched junction nucleotides: 4. The germline V gene has CDR1 SQVTM and CDR2 ANQGSEA. The CDR3 length is 14 residues.

The rearrangement joins TRBV28 to TRBJ2-3; TRBD2 aligns across 12 bases. Trimming took 6 bases from V and 3 from J; bases not matched to a gene: 22. CDR3 length: 21 residues. CDR1 is MDHEN and CDR2 is SYDVKM in the germline V gene. CDR3: CASSSWGGLAGTGGETDTQYF. The CDR3 bases are TGTGCCAGCAGCTCATGGGGTGGACTAGCGGGAACGGGAGGGGAGACAGATACGCAGTATTTT.

The chain combines TRBV19 with TRBJ2-3; possibly TRBD2 for D (5 bases). The length of the CDR3 is 14 residues. Germline CDR1 and CDR2: LNHDA and SQIVND (reference sequence). Trimming left V 5 bases short and J 6 bases short, with 15 bases between. The chain's CDR3 is CASSRGRRADTQYF. DNA of the CDR3: TGTGCCAGTAGTCGGGGTAGGCGGGCGGATACGCAGTATTTT.

This clone was recorded a few times. The chain carries TRBV14 and TRBJ1-3; D not certain. Germline CDR1 SGHDN, CDR2 FVKESK. Trimming left V 8 bases short and J 5 bases short, with 13 bases between. There are 13 residues in the CDR3. CDR3 DNA: TGTGCCAGCTCCGAAGTCGGGCGAAACACCATATATTTT. This sequence encodes CASSEVGRNTIYF.

The chain combines TRBV19 with TRBJ2-1; 8 bases are a match to TRBD2. The CDR3 is 16 amino acids. Germline assignment: CDR1 LNHDA and CDR2 SQIVND (reference sequence). Unmatched junction bases numbered 12, after V lost 7 bases and J lost 4 bases. This chain's CDR3 is CASTPTWREVYNEQFF. Written as DNA, the CDR3 is TGTGCCAGTACACCCACCTGGCGGGAGGTTTACAATGAGCAGTTCTTC.

The chain carries TRBV19 and TRBJ1-5, with TRBD1 identical over 7 bases. V shed 7 bases, J shed 2 bases, and the junction held 8 bases outside the gene matches. Germline CDR1 LNHDA, CDR2 SQIVND (reference sequence). The CDR3 has 15 amino acids. In nucleotides, the CDR3 is TGTGCCAGTAATCAAATCGACAGGGGCAATCAGCCCCAGCATTTT. It encodes CASNQIDRGNQPQHF.